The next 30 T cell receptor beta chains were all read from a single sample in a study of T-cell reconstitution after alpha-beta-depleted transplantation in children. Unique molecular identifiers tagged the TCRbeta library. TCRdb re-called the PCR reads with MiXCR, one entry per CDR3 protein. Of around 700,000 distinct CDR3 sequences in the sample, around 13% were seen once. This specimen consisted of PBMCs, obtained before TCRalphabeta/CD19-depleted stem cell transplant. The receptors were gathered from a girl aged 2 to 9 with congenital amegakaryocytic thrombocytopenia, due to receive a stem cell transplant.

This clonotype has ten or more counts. Here the CDR3 reads CASSHGDRAINEQFF. In DNA, the CDR3 is TGCGCCAGCAGCCACGGGGACAGGGCCATCAATGAGCAGTTCTTC. The chain has TRBV5-1 and TRBJ2-1; TRBD1 matches 9 bases. Germline CDR1 reads SGHRS; CDR2 reads YFSETQ. The CDR3 length is 15 residues. V shed 4 bases, J shed 6 bases, and the junction held 8 bases outside the gene matches.

CDR3 DNA sequence: TGCAGCGCTCAAAGGACGGCTGGGTACGAGCAGTACTTC. Amino acid sequence: CSAQRTAGYEQYF. The chain recombines TRBV20-1 with TRBJ2-7; the D is unclear. Germline assignment: CDR1 DFQATT and CDR2 SNEGSKA (reference sequence). The CDR3 sequence is 13 residues long.

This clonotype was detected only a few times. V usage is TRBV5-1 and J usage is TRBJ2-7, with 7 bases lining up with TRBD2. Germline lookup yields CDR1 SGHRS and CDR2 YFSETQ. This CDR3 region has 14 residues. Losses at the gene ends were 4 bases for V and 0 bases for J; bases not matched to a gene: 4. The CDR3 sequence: CASSTSESSYEQYF. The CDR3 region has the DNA TGCGCCAGCAGCACTAGCGAAAGCTCCTACGAGCAGTACTTC. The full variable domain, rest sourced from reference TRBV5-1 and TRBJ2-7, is KAGVTQTPRYLIKTRGQQVTLSCSPISGHRSVSWYQQTPGQGLQFLFEYFSETQRNKGNFPGRFSGRQFSNSRSEMNVSTLELGDSALYLCASSTSESSYEQYFGPGTRLTVT.

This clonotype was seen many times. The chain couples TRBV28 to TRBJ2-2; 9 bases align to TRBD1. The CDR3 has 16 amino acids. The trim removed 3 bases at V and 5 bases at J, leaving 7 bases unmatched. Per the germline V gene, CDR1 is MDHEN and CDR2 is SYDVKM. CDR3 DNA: TGTGCCAGCAGTTTTATTCAGACAGGGGGAACCGGGGAGCTGTTTTTT. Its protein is CASSFIQTGGTGELFF.

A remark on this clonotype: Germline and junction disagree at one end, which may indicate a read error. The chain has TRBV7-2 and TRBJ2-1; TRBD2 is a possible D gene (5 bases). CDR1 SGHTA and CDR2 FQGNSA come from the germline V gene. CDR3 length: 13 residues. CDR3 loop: CAGSSMSAGGQFF. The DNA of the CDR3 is TGTGCCGGCAGCTCGATGAGTGCGGGTGGGCAGTTCTTC.

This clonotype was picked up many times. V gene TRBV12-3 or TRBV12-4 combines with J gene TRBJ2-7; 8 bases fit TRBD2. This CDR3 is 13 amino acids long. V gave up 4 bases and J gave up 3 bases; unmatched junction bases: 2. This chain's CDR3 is CASSYTSGYEQYF. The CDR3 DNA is TGTGCCAGCAGTTATACTAGCGGCTACGAGCAGTACTTC.

The DNA of the CDR3 is TGTGCCAGCCTTCTAGCGGGAGTCTCTGGGGAGCTGTTTTTT. Residues: CASLLAGVSGELFF. The V gene is TRBV28, the J gene TRBJ2-2; 10 positions agree with TRBD2. CDR1 is MDHEN, CDR2 SYDVKM, per germline. This CDR3 contains 14 residues. V dropped 8 bases and J dropped 8; count of bases not matched to a gene: 8. The variable domain in full, completed from reference TRBV28 and TRBJ2-2, reads DVKVTQSSRYLVKRTGEKVFLECVQDMDHENMFWYRQDPGLGLRLIYFSYDVKMKEKGDIPEGYSVSREKKERFSLILESASTNQTSMYLCASLLAGVSGELFFGEGSRLTVL.

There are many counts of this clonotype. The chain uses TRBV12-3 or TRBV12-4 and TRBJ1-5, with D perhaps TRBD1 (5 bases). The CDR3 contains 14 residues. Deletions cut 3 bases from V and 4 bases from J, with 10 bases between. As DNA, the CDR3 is TGTGCCAGCAGTTTCCAGGGTGTGAATCAGCCCCAGCATTTT. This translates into CASSFQGVNQPQHF.

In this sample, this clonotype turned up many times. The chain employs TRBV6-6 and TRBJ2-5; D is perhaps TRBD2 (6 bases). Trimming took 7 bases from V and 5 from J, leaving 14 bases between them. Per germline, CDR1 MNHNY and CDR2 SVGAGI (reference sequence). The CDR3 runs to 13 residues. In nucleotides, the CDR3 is TGTGCCAGCAACTTAGCCGGGGGTGAGACCCAGTACTTC. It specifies CASNLAGGETQYF.

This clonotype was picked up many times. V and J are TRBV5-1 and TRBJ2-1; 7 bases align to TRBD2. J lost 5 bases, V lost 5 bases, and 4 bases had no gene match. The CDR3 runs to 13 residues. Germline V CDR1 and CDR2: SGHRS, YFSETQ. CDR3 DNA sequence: TGCGCCAGCAGAGATCTAGCGGACAATGAGCAGTTCTTC. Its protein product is CASRDLADNEQFF.

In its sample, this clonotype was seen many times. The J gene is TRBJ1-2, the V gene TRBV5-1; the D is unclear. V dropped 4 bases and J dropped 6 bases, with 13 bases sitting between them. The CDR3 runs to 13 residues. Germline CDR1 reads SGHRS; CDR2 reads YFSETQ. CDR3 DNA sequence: TGCGCCAGCAGCCTGACCCCTTTAGATGGCTACACCTTC. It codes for CASSLTPLDGYTF.

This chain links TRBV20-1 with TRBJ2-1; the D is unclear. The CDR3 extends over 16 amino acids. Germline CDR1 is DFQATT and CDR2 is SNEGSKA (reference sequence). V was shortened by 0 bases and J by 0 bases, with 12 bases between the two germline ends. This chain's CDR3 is CSARDRVTSSYNEQFF. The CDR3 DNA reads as TGCAGTGCTAGAGATCGGGTGACGAGCTCCTACAATGAGCAGTTCTTC.

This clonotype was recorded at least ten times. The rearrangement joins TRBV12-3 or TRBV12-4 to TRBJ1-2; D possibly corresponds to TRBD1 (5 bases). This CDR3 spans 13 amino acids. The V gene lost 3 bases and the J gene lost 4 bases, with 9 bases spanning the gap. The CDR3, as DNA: TGTGCCAGCAGTTTCTTTCAGGGCTATGGCTACACCTTC. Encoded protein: CASSFFQGYGYTF.

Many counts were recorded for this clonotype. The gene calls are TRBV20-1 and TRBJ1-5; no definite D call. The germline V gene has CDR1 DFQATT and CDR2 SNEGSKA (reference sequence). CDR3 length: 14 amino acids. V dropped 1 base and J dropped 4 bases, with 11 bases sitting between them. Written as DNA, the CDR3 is TGCAGTGCTAGAGTGGGCGGGGTGAATCAGCCCCAGCATTTT. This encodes CSARVGGVNQPQHF.

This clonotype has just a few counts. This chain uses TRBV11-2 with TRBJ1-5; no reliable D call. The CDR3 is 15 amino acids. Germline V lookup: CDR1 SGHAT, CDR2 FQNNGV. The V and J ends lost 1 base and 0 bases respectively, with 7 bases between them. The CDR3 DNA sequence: TGTGCCAGCAGCTTAGGGGTGGCTAGCAATCAGCCCCAGCATTTT. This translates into CASSLGVASNQPQHF. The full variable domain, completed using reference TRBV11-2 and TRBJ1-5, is EAGVAQSPRYKIIEKRQSVAFWCNPISGHATLYWYQQILGQGPKLLIQFQNNGVVDDSQLPKDRFSAERLKGVDSTLKIQPAKLEDSAVYLCASSLGVASNQPQHFGDGTRLSIL.

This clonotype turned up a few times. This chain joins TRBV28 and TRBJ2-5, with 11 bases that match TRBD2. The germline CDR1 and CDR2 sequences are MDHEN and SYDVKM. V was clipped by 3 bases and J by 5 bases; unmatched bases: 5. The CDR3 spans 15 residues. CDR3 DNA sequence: TGTGCCAGCAGTTTTAGCGGGAGGGTGACGGAGACCCAGTACTTC. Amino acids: CASSFSGRVTETQYF.

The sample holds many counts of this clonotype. Here the CDR3 reads CASSSRERQPQHF. In DNA, the CDR3 is TGTGCCAGCAGTTCAAGGGAGCGTCAGCCCCAGCATTTT. The V call is TRBV12-3 or TRBV12-4, the J call TRBJ1-5; no firm D call. V was shortened by 4 bases and J by 6 bases, with 10 bases between the two germline ends. The CDR3 contains 13 residues.

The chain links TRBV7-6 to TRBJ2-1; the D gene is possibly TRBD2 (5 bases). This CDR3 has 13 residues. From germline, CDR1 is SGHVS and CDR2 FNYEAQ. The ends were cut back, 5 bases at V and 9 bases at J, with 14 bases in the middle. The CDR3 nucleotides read TGTGCCAGCAGCCTGCTACTAGACGGTGAGCAGTTCTTC. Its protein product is CASSLLLDGEQFF.

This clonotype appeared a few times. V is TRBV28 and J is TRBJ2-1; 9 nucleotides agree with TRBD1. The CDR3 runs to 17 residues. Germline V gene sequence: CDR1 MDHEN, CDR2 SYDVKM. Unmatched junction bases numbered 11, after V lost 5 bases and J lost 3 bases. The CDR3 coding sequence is TGTGCCAGCAGTCCCCCCTCGGGACAGGGATACTACAATGAGCAGTTCTTC. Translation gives CASSPPSGQGYYNEQFF.

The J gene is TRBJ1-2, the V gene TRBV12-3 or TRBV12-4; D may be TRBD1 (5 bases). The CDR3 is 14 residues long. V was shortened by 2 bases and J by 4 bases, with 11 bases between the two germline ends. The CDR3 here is CASSLTGGGYGYTF. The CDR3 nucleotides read TGTGCCAGCAGTTTAACCGGGGGAGGCTATGGCTACACCTTC.

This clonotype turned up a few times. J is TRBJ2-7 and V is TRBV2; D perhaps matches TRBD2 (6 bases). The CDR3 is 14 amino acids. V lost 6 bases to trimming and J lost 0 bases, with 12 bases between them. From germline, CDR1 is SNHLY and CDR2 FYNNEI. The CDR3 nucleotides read TGTGCCAGCAGGCGGGGACGAAACTCCTACGAGCAGTACTTC. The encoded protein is CASRRGRNSYEQYF.

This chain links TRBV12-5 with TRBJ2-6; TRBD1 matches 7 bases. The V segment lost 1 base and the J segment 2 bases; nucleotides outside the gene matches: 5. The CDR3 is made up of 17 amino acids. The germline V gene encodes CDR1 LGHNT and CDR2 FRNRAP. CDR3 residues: CASGLAEQGAGANVLTF. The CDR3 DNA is TGTGCTAGTGGTTTGGCCGAGCAGGGGGCTGGGGCCAACGTCCTGACTTTC.

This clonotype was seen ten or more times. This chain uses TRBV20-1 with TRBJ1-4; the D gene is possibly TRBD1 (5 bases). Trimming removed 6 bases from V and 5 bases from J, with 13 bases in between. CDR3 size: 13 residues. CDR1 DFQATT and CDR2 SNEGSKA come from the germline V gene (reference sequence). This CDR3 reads CSANGGKNEKLFF. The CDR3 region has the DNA TGCAGTGCCAACGGGGGAAAAAATGAAAAACTGTTTTTT.

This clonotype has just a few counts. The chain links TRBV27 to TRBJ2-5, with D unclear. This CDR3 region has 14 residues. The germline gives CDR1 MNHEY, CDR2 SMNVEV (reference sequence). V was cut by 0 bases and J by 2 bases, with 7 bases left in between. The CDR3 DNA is TGTGCCAGCAGTTTATCAATCCAGCAAGAGACCCAGTACTTC. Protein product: CASSLSIQQETQYF.

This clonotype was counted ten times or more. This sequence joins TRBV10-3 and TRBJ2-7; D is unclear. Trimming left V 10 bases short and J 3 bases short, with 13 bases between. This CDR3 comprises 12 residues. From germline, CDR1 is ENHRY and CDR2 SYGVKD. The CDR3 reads CATGSADYEQYF. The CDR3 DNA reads TGTGCCACGGGTTCTGCCGACTACGAGCAGTACTTC.

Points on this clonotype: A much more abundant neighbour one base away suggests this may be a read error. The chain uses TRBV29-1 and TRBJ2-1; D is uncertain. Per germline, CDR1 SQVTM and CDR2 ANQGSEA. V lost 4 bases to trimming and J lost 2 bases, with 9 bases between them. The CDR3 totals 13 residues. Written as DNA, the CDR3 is TGCAGCGTTGTGCGGAGAACCTACAATGAGCAGTTCTTC. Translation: CSVVRRTYNEQFF.

Here the CDR3 reads CAWSVLAAVTGELFF. The CDR3, as DNA: TGTGCCTGGTCGGTACTAGCGGCTGTTACCGGGGAGCTGTTTTTT. This chain connects TRBV30 to TRBJ2-2, with 8 bases aligning to TRBD2. The CDR3 spans 15 residues. Per the germline V gene, CDR1 is GTSNPN and CDR2 is SVGIG (reference sequence). The trim removed 5 bases at V and 5 bases at J, leaving 10 bases unmatched. The entire variable domain, with the rest obtained from reference TRBV30 and TRBJ2-2, is as follows: SQTIHQWPATLVQPVGSPLSLECTVEGTSNPNLYWYRQAAGRGLQLLFYSVGIGQISSEVPQNLSASRPQDRQFILSSKKLLLSDSGFYLCAWSVLAAVTGELFFGEGSRLTVL.

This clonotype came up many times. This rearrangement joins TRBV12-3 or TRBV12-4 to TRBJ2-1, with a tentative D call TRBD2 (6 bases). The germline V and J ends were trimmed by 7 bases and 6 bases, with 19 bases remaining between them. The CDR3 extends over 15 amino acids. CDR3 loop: CASIHRPEGGNEQFF. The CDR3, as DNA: TGTGCCAGCATCCATCGTCCTGAGGGAGGCAATGAGCAGTTCTTC.

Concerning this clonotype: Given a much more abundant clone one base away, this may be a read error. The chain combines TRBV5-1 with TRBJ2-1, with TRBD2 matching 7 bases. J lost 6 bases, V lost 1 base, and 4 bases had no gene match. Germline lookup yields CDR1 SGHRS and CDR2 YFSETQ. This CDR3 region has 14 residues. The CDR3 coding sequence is TGCGCCAGCAGCTTGCCCCGGGAGGTCAATGAGCAGTTCTTC. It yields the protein CASSLPREVNEQFF.

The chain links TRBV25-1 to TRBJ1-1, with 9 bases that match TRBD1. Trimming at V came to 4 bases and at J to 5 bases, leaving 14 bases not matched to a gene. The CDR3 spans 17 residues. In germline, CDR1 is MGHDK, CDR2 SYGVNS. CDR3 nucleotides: TGTGCCAGCAGTGGCCAACGCTCAGGACAGGGGACGACTGAAGCTTTCTTT. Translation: CASSGQRSGQGTTEAFF. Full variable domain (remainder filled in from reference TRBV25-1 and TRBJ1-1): EADIYQTPRYLVIGTGKKITLECSQTMGHDKMYWYQQDPGMELHLIHYSYGVNSTEKGDLSSESTVSRIRTEHFPLTLESARPSHTSQYLCASSGQRSGQGTTEAFFGQGTRLTVV.